A single sample is the source of the 23 T cell receptor beta chains below, sequenced in a study of OX40 agonist ivuxolimab in advanced cancers. TCRdb keeps only in-frame clones here, not all; method: immunoSEQ multiplex PCR. Altogether about 46,000 clones are present, around 86% being singletons, with the ten largest covering around 11%. The sample in question was CD4+ or CD8+ T cells sorted from blood, obtained in a trial of the OX40 agonist ivuxolimab. The receptors originated from an adult with an advanced solid tumor such as melanoma, head and neck, liver or kidney cancer.

The genes are TRBV4-1 and TRBJ2-1, with 14 bases identical to TRBD2. Germline CDR1 and CDR2: MGHRA and YSYEKL. The junction had 5 bases not matched to a gene; V was cut back by 4 bases and J by 0 bases. The CDR3 is 18 residues long. For the CDR3, the DNA is TGCGCCAGCAGCCCCCGAGGGACTAGCGGGAGCTCCTACAATGAGCAGTTCTTC. This translates into CASSPRGTSGSSYNEQFF.

Remarks on this clone: Other DNA sequences in this specimen translate into the identical CDR3. The CDR3 DNA reads as TGTGCCAGCAGTTCCGGGACACCCTATGGCTACACCTTC. Translating gives CASSSGTPYGYTF. The V call is TRBV27, the J call TRBJ1-2; possible D gene TRBD1, 6 bases. Germline-derived CDR1 and CDR2 are MNHEY and SMNVEV (reference sequence). This CDR3 spans 13 amino acids. V was trimmed by 4 bases and J by 4 bases, leaving 10 bases between them.

CDR3 amino acids: CASSAKKGVTLNTEAFF. The DNA for the CDR3 is TGTGCCAGCAGCGCAAAAAAGGGGGTGACCCTTAACACTGAAGCTTTCTTT. The genes are TRBV7-2 and TRBJ1-1, with D maybe TRBD1 (6 bases). Germline CDR1 reads SGHTA; CDR2 reads FQGNSA. Trimming took 5 bases from V and 2 from J, leaving 21 bases between them. The CDR3 totals 17 residues.

CDR3 DNA sequence: TGTGCCAGCAGCTTAGTAGGGACAGGGGGCTCCGAGCAGTACTTC. This gives the protein CASSLVGTGGSEQYF. The gene calls are TRBV7-9 and TRBJ2-7; TRBD1 aligns across 12 bases. V lost 1 base to trimming and J lost 6 bases; unmatched junction nucleotides: 4. This CDR3 has 15 residues. Germline values: CDR1 SEHNR, CDR2 FQNEAQ (reference sequence).

V and J are TRBV2 and TRBJ1-4, with D perhaps matching TRBD1 (6 bases). Between the trimmed V and J ends, which lost 7 bases and 10 bases, there was a span of 16 bases. CDR1 and CDR2 from the germline V gene are SNHLY and FYNNEI. CDR3 length: 13 residues. The DNA of the CDR3 is TGTGCCAGCAAGGACGGAGGGGGGGGAAAACTGTTTTTT. Protein: CASKDGGGGKLFF.

This chain uses TRBV5-4 with TRBJ1-2; 7 bases are shared with TRBD1. Germline trimming cut 3 bases from V and 6 bases from J; bases unmatched to any gene: 8. Per germline, CDR1 SGHNT and CDR2 YYREEE (reference sequence). The CDR3 covers 14 residues. Here the CDR3 reads CASSWGDSLDGYTF. The CDR3 DNA reads as TGTGCCAGCAGCTGGGGGGACAGTCTGGATGGCTACACCTTC. Supplemented by reference TRBV5-4 and TRBJ1-2, the full variable domain reads ETGVTQSPTHLIKTRGQQVTLRCSSQSGHNTVSWYQQALGQGPQFIFQYYREEENGRGNFPPRFSGLQFPNYSSELNVNALELDDSALYLCASSWGDSLDGYTFGSGTRLTVV.

The J gene is TRBJ2-1, the V gene TRBV27; D remains unclear. The CDR3 is 15 residues long. Germline CDR1 is MNHEY and CDR2 is SMNVEV (reference sequence). Trimming shortened V by 4 bases and J by 0 bases, and 10 bases separated the two germline ends. The CDR3 DNA follows: TGTGCCAGCAGTTGGTTAGGGCGCTCCTACAATGAGCAGTTCTTC. Translated: CASSWLGRSYNEQFF.

The chain uses TRBV2 and TRBJ2-1; 10 bases agree with TRBD2. V was clipped by 6 bases and J by 7 bases; unmatched bases: 15. Germline CDR1 and CDR2: SNHLY and FYNNEI. The CDR3 is made up of 17 amino acids. CDR3 sequence: CASSTTSGKARINEQFF. The CDR3 nucleotides are TGTGCCAGCAGCACCACTAGCGGGAAGGCGAGGATTAATGAGCAGTTCTTC.

The V gene is TRBV7-9, the J gene TRBJ1-1; TRBD1 matches 7 bases. The germline CDR1 and CDR2 sequences are SEHNR and FQNEAQ (reference sequence). Trimming removed 0 bases from V and 7 bases from J; junction bases left unmatched: 8. The CDR3 covers 15 residues. CDR3 amino acids: CASSLAQGEGIEAFF. The CDR3 DNA is TGTGCCAGCAGCTTAGCGCAGGGGGAAGGGATTGAAGCTTTCTTT. The variable domain in full, with the rest retrieved from reference TRBV7-9 and TRBJ1-1, is DTGVSQNPRHKITKRGQNVTFRCDPISEHNRLYWYRQTLGQGPEFLTYFQNEAQLEKSRLLSDRFSAERPKGSFSTLEIQRTEQGDSAMYLCASSLAQGEGIEAFFGQGTRLTVV.

This clone appeared a single time. The chain has TRBV27 and TRBJ2-1; D possibly corresponds to TRBD2 (5 bases). The V gene lost 8 bases and the J gene lost 9 bases, with 11 bases spanning the gap. The germline gives CDR1 MNHEY, CDR2 SMNVEV (reference sequence). The CDR3 is 11 amino acids. The CDR3 nucleotides read TGTGCCAGCTCGGGGTCCGGTGAGCAGTTCTTC. It translates to CASSGSGEQFF.

This sequence joins TRBV30 and TRBJ2-3; no reliable D call. Germline loops: CDR1 GTSNPN, CDR2 SVGIG (reference sequence). The CDR3 sequence is 14 residues long. V lost 2 bases to trimming and J lost 0 bases, with 9 bases between them. This CDR3 is CAWSLGRSTDTQYF. CDR3 bases: TGTGCCTGGAGTTTGGGTCGGAGCACAGATACGCAGTATTTT.

V and J are TRBV7-9 and TRBJ1-1, with 7 bases that match TRBD1. Germline V gene data show CDR1 as SEHNR and CDR2 as FQNEAQ (reference sequence). The CDR3 has 14 amino acids. The V gene end was trimmed by 6 bases and the J gene end by 1 base; junction bases not matched to a gene: 5. The CDR3 coding sequence is TGTGCCAGCAGTCTGGCAGGGGGGAACACTGAAGCTTTCTTT. This sequence encodes CASSLAGGNTEAFF. Variable domain in full (rest from reference TRBV7-9 and TRBJ1-1): DTGVSQNPRHKITKRGQNVTFRCDPISEHNRLYWYRQTLGQGPEFLTYFQNEAQLEKSRLLSDRFSAERPKGSFSTLEIQRTEQGDSAMYLCASSLAGGNTEAFFGQGTRLTVV.

This chain uses TRBV6-5 with TRBJ2-7; D gene ambiguous. V was pared by 2 bases and J by 0 bases, with 8 bases between. CDR3 length: 14 residues. Per the germline V gene, CDR1 is MNHEY and CDR2 is SVGAGI. The CDR3 DNA follows: TGTGCCAGCAGTTACCAAGGGATCTCCTACGAGCAGTACTTC. Translation gives CASSYQGISYEQYF.

The V gene is TRBV9, the J gene TRBJ2-3; TRBD1 aligns across 9 bases. J gave up 2 bases and V 4 bases, and 8 bases lay outside the gene matches. The CDR3 totals 16 residues. CDR1 and CDR2 (germline): SGDLS, YYNGEE. The CDR3 coding sequence is TGTGCCAGCAGCACTTCCGGGACAGGGCTCACAGATACGCAGTATTTT. Its protein is CASSTSGTGLTDTQYF.

The chain carries TRBV5-6 and TRBJ2-3; D is unresolved. V lost 1 base and J 2 bases, leaving 2 bases between the germline ends. The V gene's germline CDR1 is SGHDT and CDR2 YYEEEE. CDR3 length: 12 amino acids. CDR3 in amino acids: CASSLNTDTQYF. In DNA, the CDR3 is TGTGCCAGCAGCTTGAACACAGATACGCAGTATTTT.

The CDR3 loop reads CASSPGRRTNEKLFF. The CDR3 region has the DNA TGTGCCAGCAGTCCCGGACGGAGAACTAATGAAAAACTGTTTTTT. This chain links TRBV28 with TRBJ1-4, with D unresolved. The V end was cut by 5 bases, the J end by 1 base, with 11 bases between. CDR1 is MDHEN and CDR2 is SYDVKM in the germline V gene. This CDR3 is 15 amino acids long.

The chain has TRBV7-9 and TRBJ2-7; 7 bases fit TRBD2. This CDR3 region has 13 residues. Germline V lookup: CDR1 SEHNR, CDR2 FQNEAQ (reference sequence). V was clipped by 6 bases and J by 2 bases; unmatched bases: 4. The CDR3 protein is CASRGEGAYEQYF. The CDR3 nucleotides are TGTGCCAGCAGGGGGGAGGGCGCCTACGAGCAGTACTTC.

The genes are TRBV20-1 and TRBJ1-2, with 8 bases lining up with TRBD1. The germline gives CDR1 DFQATT, CDR2 SNEGSKA (reference sequence). This CDR3 is 11 amino acids long. V lost 3 bases, J lost 8 bases, and 2 bases stayed unmatched. The CDR3: CSARTGEGYTF. As DNA, the CDR3 is TGCAGTGCTAGGACAGGGGAAGGCTACACCTTC.

J is TRBJ2-2 and V is TRBV4-2; 9 nucleotides match TRBD2. The CDR3 sequence is 20 residues long. The V segment lost 0 bases and the J segment 3 bases; nucleotides outside the gene matches: 14. Germline assignment: CDR1 LGHNA and CDR2 YNFKEQ. Written as DNA, the CDR3 is TGTGCCAGCAGCCAAGAGTGGCCTAAGGCGGGGGGGCTTTACACCGGGGAGCTGTTTTTT. It codes for CASSQEWPKAGGLYTGELFF.

CDR3 region: CASSLGDRDYNEQFF. CDR3 DNA: TGTGCCAGCAGCTTAGGGGACAGGGATTACAATGAGCAGTTCTTC. The V and J genes are TRBV7-7 and TRBJ2-1, with TRBD1 identical over 9 bases. Germline CDR1 SSHAT, CDR2 FNYEAQ (reference sequence). The V gene end was trimmed by 1 base and the J gene end by 4 bases; junction bases not matched to a gene: 2. This CDR3 has 15 residues.

The V call is TRBV7-2, the J call TRBJ2-1; D is undetermined. Trimming removed 0 bases from V and 10 bases from J, with 7 bases in between. The CDR3 is 12 residues long. Germline CDR1 and CDR2: SGHTA and FQGNSA. In DNA form, the CDR3 reads TGTGCCAGCAGCTTAGCGCTTGGAGAGCAGTTCTTC. Residues: CASSLALGEQFF. The full variable domain, with the rest looked up from reference TRBV7-2 and TRBJ2-1, is GAGVSQSPSNKVTEKGKDVELRCDPISGHTALYWYRQSLGQGLEFLIYFQGNSAPDKSGLPSDRFSAERTGGSVSTLTIQRTQQEDSAVYLCASSLALGEQFFGPGTRLTVL.

The CDR3 nucleotides read TGTGCCAGCAGCAACACAGGGGGACCCTACGAGCAGTACTTC. This translates into CASSNTGGPYEQYF. The genes are TRBV27 and TRBJ2-7; 8 nucleotides match TRBD1. V dropped 6 bases and J dropped 2; count of bases not matched to a gene: 6. Germline CDR1 reads MNHEY; CDR2 reads SMNVEV (reference sequence). The CDR3 has 14 amino acids.

V gene TRBV4-3 combines with J gene TRBJ1-1; TRBD1 agrees at 9 bases. CDR3 length: 15 amino acids. V was clipped by 4 bases and J by 3 bases; unmatched bases: 6. Per the germline V gene, CDR1 is LGHNA and CDR2 is YSLEER. Written as DNA, the CDR3 is TGCGCCAGCAGCCTTAAGAGGACAGGGGACACTGAAGCTTTCTTT. Translated: CASSLKRTGDTEAFF.